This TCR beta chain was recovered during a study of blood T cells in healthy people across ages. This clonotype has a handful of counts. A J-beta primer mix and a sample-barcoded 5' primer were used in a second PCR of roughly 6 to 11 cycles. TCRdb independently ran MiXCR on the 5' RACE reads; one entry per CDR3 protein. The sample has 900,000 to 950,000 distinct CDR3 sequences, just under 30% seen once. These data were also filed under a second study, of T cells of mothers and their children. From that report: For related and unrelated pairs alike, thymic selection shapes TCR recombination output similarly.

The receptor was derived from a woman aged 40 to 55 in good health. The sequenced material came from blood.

CDR3 protein: CASSLGGVPATDTQYF. CDR3 nucleotides: TGTGCCAGCAGTTTAGGAGGGGTGCCAGCCACAGATACGCAGTATTTT. The chain carries TRBV28 and TRBJ2-3; D possibly corresponds to TRBD2 (6 bases). Trimming left V 2 bases short and J 2 bases short, with 14 bases between. The CDR3 runs to 16 residues. Germline V gene lookup returns CDR1 MDHEN and CDR2 SYDVKM.